These 18 T cell receptor beta chains came from one sample sequenced in a study of siplizumab effects on memory and regulatory T cells. Only in-frame clones appear in the TCRdb table, and some are missing; sequencing was by immunoSEQ multiplex PCR. Among 95,000 to 130,000 clones listed, roughly 94% were seen once. The sample was non-Treg CD4+ T cells sorted from blood. These receptors all come from a human donor in good health.

Note on this clone: This sample includes further DNA sequences coding for the same CDR3. The chain uses TRBV5-1 and TRBJ2-1; TRBD2 aligns across 11 bases. This CDR3 is built from 15 residues. The V gene's germline CDR1 is SGHRS and CDR2 YFSETQ. Trimming took 4 bases from V and 3 from J; bases not matched to a gene: 3. This CDR3 reads CASSRGTSGYNEQFF. The CDR3 region has the DNA TGCGCCAGCAGCCGCGGGACTAGCGGCTACAATGAGCAGTTCTTC.

The chain joins TRBV30 to TRBJ1-6; D not certain. Trimming took off 0 bases at V and 7 bases at J, with 4 bases between the two ends. The V gene's germline CDR1 is GTSNPN and CDR2 SVGIG (reference sequence). The CDR3 runs to 12 residues. CDR3 residues: CAWSVTNSPLHF. The CDR3 DNA is TGTGCCTGGAGTGTAACCAATTCACCCCTCCACTTT.

The chain employs TRBV5-4 and TRBJ1-1; D call uncertain. V was shortened by 3 bases and J by 7 bases, with 10 bases between the two germline ends. Germline CDR1 and CDR2: SGHNT and YYREEE (reference sequence). The CDR3 loop spans 12 amino acids. The CDR3 here is CASSYPRSEAFF. The CDR3 DNA reads as TGTGCCAGCAGCTATCCGCGTAGTGAAGCTTTCTTT.

The V gene is TRBV4-1, the J gene TRBJ2-1; D tentatively reads TRBD1 or TRBD2 (7 bases each). Trimming removed 7 bases at V and 7 bases at J, with 23 bases between. This CDR3 contains 16 residues. Per germline, CDR1 MGHRA and CDR2 YSYEKL. The CDR3 nucleotides are TGCGCCAGCAAAGGGAGGGGGCTAGAGGAGCTGAATGAGCAGTTCTTC. This gives the protein CASKGRGLEELNEQFF.

J is TRBJ2-7 and V is TRBV18; weak D call: TRBD1 (6 bases). The ends were cut back, 5 bases at V and 2 bases at J, with 13 bases in the middle. The CDR3 is 14 amino acids. Germline CDR1 and CDR2: KGHSH and LQKENI. CDR3 loop: CASSSPPGAYEQYF. CDR3 in DNA: TGTGCCAGCTCATCGCCGCCAGGGGCCTACGAGCAGTACTTC.

To note about this clone: Other DNA sequences in the sample encode the same CDR3. The V gene is TRBV18, the J gene TRBJ1-2; D is unclear. The ends were cut back, 2 bases at V and 6 bases at J, with 4 bases in the middle. Per the germline V gene, CDR1 is KGHSH and CDR2 is LQKENI. This CDR3 has 11 residues. CDR3 bases: TGTGCCAGCTCACCAGGGGATGGCTACACCTTC. Translation: CASSPGDGYTF. The full variable domain, rest sourced from reference TRBV18 and TRBJ1-2, is NAGVMQNPRHLVRRRGQEARLRCSPMKGHSHVYWYRQLPEEGLKFMVYLQKENIIDESGMPKERFSAEFPKEGPSILRIQQVVRGDSAAYFCASSPGDGYTFGSGTRLTVV.

The chain joins TRBV7-9 to TRBJ1-1; no clear D. V was pared by 8 bases and J by 4 bases, with 14 bases between. The CDR3 spans 13 residues. Germline loops: CDR1 SEHNR, CDR2 FQNEAQ (reference sequence). The CDR3 DNA follows: TGTGCCAGCCCTGGAGGGCTGATCACTGAAGCTTTCTTT. Protein: CASPGGLITEAFF.

The chain combines TRBV7-9 with TRBJ1-2; D gene unclear. V was pared by 2 bases and J by 5 bases, with 9 bases between. Per germline, CDR1 SEHNR and CDR2 FQNEAQ (reference sequence). CDR3 length: 13 residues. The CDR3, as DNA: TGTGCCAGCAGCTTACAGAGTACTTATGGCTACACCTTC. Translated: CASSLQSTYGYTF. Using reference TRBV7-9 and TRBJ1-2 for the parts outside the CDR3, the full variable domain is DTGVSQNPRHKITKRGQNVTFRCDPISEHNRLYWYRQTLGQGPEFLTYFQNEAQLEKSRLLSDRFSAERPKGSFSTLEIQRTEQGDSAMYLCASSLQSTYGYTFGSGTRLTVV.

The V gene is TRBV18, the J gene TRBJ1-5; no definite D call. The CDR3 consists of 15 residues. The ends were cut back, 6 bases at V and 0 bases at J, with 12 bases in the middle. In germline, CDR1 is KGHSH, CDR2 LQKENI. CDR3 amino acids: CASSFQDNSNQPQHF. The CDR3 DNA is TGTGCCAGCTCGTTTCAGGATAATAGCAATCAGCCCCAGCATTTT. The full variable domain, completed using reference TRBV18 and TRBJ1-5, is NAGVMQNPRHLVRRRGQEARLRCSPMKGHSHVYWYRQLPEEGLKFMVYLQKENIIDESGMPKERFSAEFPKEGPSILRIQQVVRGDSAAYFCASSFQDNSNQPQHFGDGTRLSIL.

This clone was observed at least ten times. CDR3 region: CASSPQAGGVTRQPQHF. In DNA form, the CDR3 reads TGCGCCAGCAGCCCCCAGGCGGGGGGCGTCACAAGACAGCCCCAGCATTTT. The chain combines TRBV5-1 with TRBJ1-5; tentative D call: TRBD1 (6 bases). Germline V lookup: CDR1 SGHRS, CDR2 YFSETQ. V gave up 4 bases and J gave up 7 bases, with 24 bases separating them. CDR3 length equals 17 residues.

The genes are TRBV12-5 and TRBJ2-2, with D maybe TRBD1 (6 bases). Trimming stripped 7 bases from V and 2 bases from J, with 14 bases between. CDR3 length equals 15 residues. Germline V CDR1 and CDR2: LGHNT, FRNRAP. This chain's CDR3 is CASAPRTVNTGELFF. The CDR3 DNA reads TGTGCTAGTGCTCCCCGGACAGTCAACACCGGGGAGCTGTTTTTT.

This chain uses TRBV2 with TRBJ2-1, with D possibly TRBD2 on 6 matching bases. The CDR3 runs to 15 residues. Per the germline V gene, CDR1 is SNHLY and CDR2 is FYNNEI. V lost 1 base to trimming and J lost 4 bases, with 11 bases between them. Here the CDR3 DNA reads TGTGCCAGCAGTGAAGAGGCGGGACCTTACAATGAGCAGTTCTTC. Translation: CASSEEAGPYNEQFF.

This clone has only one observation. The chain carries TRBV6-1 and TRBJ2-3, with D perhaps TRBD2 (5 bases). V lost 4 bases to trimming and J lost 2 bases, with 13 bases between them. Germline V gene data show CDR1 as MNHNS and CDR2 as SASEGT. The CDR3 sequence is 15 residues long. CDR3 residues: CASSGVAWNTDTQYF. The CDR3 coding sequence is TGTGCCAGCAGTGGGGTAGCGTGGAACACAGATACGCAGTATTTT.

The chain carries TRBV30 and TRBJ1-5; D unclear. CDR1 is GTSNPN, CDR2 SVGIG, per germline (reference sequence). There are 12 residues in the CDR3. V lost 2 bases and J 2 bases, leaving 4 bases between the germline ends. DNA for the CDR3: TGTGCCTGGAGTCGAGGCAATCAGCCCCAGCATTTT. Translated, it gives CAWSRGNQPQHF.

This CDR3 is CASSYGGVAGTYEQYF. As DNA, the CDR3 is TGTGCCAGCAGTTACGGGGGGGTAGCAGGGACCTACGAGCAGTACTTC. V gene TRBV6-5 combines with J gene TRBJ2-7, with 7 positions matching TRBD2. The length of the CDR3 is 16 residues. With 2 bases clipped from V and 2 bases from J, the junction kept 9 bases outside the gene matches. Germline V gene data show CDR1 as MNHEY and CDR2 as SVGAGI.

The chain combines TRBV10-3 with TRBJ2-7; a possible D gene is TRBD1 (7 bases). CDR1 and CDR2 from the germline V gene are ENHRY and SYGVKD. Trimming took 2 bases from V and 2 from J, leaving 13 bases between them. This CDR3 region has 15 residues. CDR3 in amino acids: CAISEQAGGTYEQYF. Written as DNA, the CDR3 is TGTGCCATCAGTGAGCAGGCAGGGGGGACCTACGAGCAGTACTTC.

This chain joins TRBV12-5 and TRBJ1-5, with TRBD1 as a possible D gene (5 bases). V shed 0 bases and J shed 4 bases, with 16 bases lying between them. This CDR3 contains 17 residues. Germline V gene lookup returns CDR1 LGHNT and CDR2 FRNRAP. Here the CDR3 reads CASGLVRANTVNQPQHF. CDR3 DNA sequence: TGTGCTAGTGGTTTGGTCAGGGCGAATACTGTTAATCAGCCCCAGCATTTT.

The chain joins TRBV7-2 to TRBJ2-5, with 13 bases matching TRBD2. The CDR3 sequence is 17 residues long. Germline lookup yields CDR1 SGHTA and CDR2 FQGNSA. Germline trimming cut 5 bases from V and 5 bases from J; bases unmatched to any gene: 11. The CDR3 DNA is TGTGCCAGCAGCCGAAGGCCGGGACTAGCGGGATCTGAGACCCAGTACTTC. Translating gives CASSRRPGLAGSETQYF.